This T cell receptor beta chain was recovered during a study of cytomegalovirus exposure and HLA in healthy donors. Of note for this clone: The antigen remains unidentified.

A multiplex PCR was run with 60 Vbeta primers and 13 Jbeta primers. Sequencing was performed with immunoSEQ multiplex PCR; in TCRdb, only in-frame clones are kept and a portion is missing. The repertoire has under 100,000 clones, 60% to 80% of them found once; the top ten carry about 1.9%. Study conclusions and caveats: About 90% or about 30% of the time was how often most TCR beta V segments were productive, according to an earlier analysis. In a later analysis, the majority of CMV-associated beta chains seemingly showed HLA restriction. Information on immune exposure was restricted to one variable (CMV serostatus).

Sequenced input: PBMCs. This clonotype originated in a boy aged 5 to 17 in good health and CMV-seronegative.

Here the CDR3 reads CATSQGRSGNNEQFF. The CDR3 DNA is TGTGCCACCAGCCAAGGTAGATCAGGAAACAATGAGCAGTTCTTC. This chain joins TRBV15 and TRBJ2-1, with unresolved D. Germline lookup yields CDR1 LNHNV and CDR2 YYDKDF (reference sequence). The CDR3 contains 15 residues. Trimming removed 5 bases from V and 5 bases from J, with 16 bases in between.